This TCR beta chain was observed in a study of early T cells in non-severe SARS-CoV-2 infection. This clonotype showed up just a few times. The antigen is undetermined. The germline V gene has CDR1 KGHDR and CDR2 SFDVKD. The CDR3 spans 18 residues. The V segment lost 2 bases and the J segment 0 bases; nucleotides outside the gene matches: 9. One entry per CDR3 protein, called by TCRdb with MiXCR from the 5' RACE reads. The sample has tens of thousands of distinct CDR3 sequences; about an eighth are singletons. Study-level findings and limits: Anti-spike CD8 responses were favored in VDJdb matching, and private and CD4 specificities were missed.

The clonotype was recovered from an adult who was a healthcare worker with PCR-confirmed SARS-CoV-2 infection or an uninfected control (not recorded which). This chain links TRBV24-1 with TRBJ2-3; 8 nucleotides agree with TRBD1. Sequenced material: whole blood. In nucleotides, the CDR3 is TGTGCCACCAGTGATTCCCCAGGGGGCCGGAGTAGCACAGATACGCAGTATTTT. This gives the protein CATSDSPGGRSSTDTQYF.